This TCR beta chain comes out of a study of blood T cells in healthy people across ages. A second roughly 6 to 12 cycle PCR used barcoded and J-beta primers. One entry per CDR3 protein, called by TCRdb with MiXCR from the 5' RACE reads. The sample comprises about 1.5 million distinct CDR3 sequences, approximately 42% of which are singletons, and around 4% rests with the top ten. In this sample, this clonotype turned up a few times. CDR1 is SEHNR and CDR2 is FQNEAQ in the germline V gene (reference sequence). CDR3 length: 14 residues. Trimming stripped 3 bases from V and 5 bases from J, with 14 bases between. Healthy Russian Caucasian donors spanned ages about 6 to 100 years. Each sample yielded at least 5 micrograms of PBMC total RNA.

The receptor was derived from a young woman in good health. J is TRBJ2-7 and V is TRBV7-9, with a weak D call TRBD1 (6 bases). The source material was blood. This chain's CDR3 is CASSFRDIPHEQYF. In DNA, the CDR3 is TGTGCCAGCAGCTTCCGGGACATCCCCCACGAGCAGTACTTC.